A single sample gave rise to the 21 T cell receptor beta chains below, sequenced in a study of beta chain features in type 1 diabetes. Their target antigens are unknown. What was sequenced were expressed TCRB transcripts, since all of the isolated RNA had been reverse transcribed. Libraries were prepared by immunoSEQ multiplex PCR; TCRdb keeps only in-frame clonotypes and omits some of them. Of more than 550,000 clones listed, roughly an eighth are singletons. Regarding the study as a whole: Shorter TCRB CDR3s, moderately but significantly so, were found in Type 1 diabetes patients in all four CD4+ subsets.

Specimen: naive CD4+ T cells from blood. These receptors originate from a man aged 18 to 35 with type 1 diabetes.

The chain combines TRBV7-2 with TRBJ1-2; D is undetermined. Germline V gene sequence: CDR1 SGHTA, CDR2 FQGNSA. This CDR3 spans 14 amino acids. V shed 3 bases and J shed 7 bases, with 15 bases lying between them. The chain's CDR3 is CASSFADWVGGYTF. The CDR3, as DNA: TGTGCCAGCAGCTTCGCCGACTGGGTCGGTGGCTACACCTTC.

This clone was seen only a few times. The CDR3 nucleotides read TGTGCCAGCAGCGCGGGGGGGACAGGGGGCCACGAGCAGTACTTC. Translating it yields CASSAGGTGGHEQYF. V and J are TRBV7-6 and TRBJ2-7, with TRBD1 matching over 12 bases. The trim removed 5 bases at V and 5 bases at J, leaving 7 bases unmatched. Germline CDR1 reads SGHVS; CDR2 reads FNYEAQ. This CDR3 contains 15 residues.

This clone was seen a handful of times. The chain employs TRBV9 and TRBJ2-3; tentatively, D is TRBD1 (5 bases). V was clipped by 7 bases and J by 4 bases, with 16 bases between them. There are 14 residues in the CDR3. Germline CDR1 and CDR2: SGDLS and YYNGEE. This CDR3 reads CASSSYSTADTQYF. For the CDR3, the DNA is TGTGCCAGCTCCTCGTACTCGACAGCAGATACGCAGTATTTT.

CDR3 DNA sequence: TGTGCCTGGAGTGTACTAGCGGGTTTTGCCTCCTACGAGCAGTACTTC. Encoded protein: CAWSVLAGFASYEQYF. The chain is built from TRBV30 and TRBJ2-7, with 9 bases aligning to TRBD2. The CDR3 loop spans 16 amino acids. CDR1 is GTSNPN and CDR2 is SVGIG in the germline V gene (reference sequence). J was trimmed by 0 bases and V by 0 bases; bases with no gene match: 6.

This clone was observed a handful of times. The genes are TRBV5-1 and TRBJ2-3; D remains unclear. Germline V gene lookup returns CDR1 SGHRS and CDR2 YFSETQ. This CDR3 contains 15 residues. The germline V and J ends were trimmed by 3 bases and 3 bases, with 14 bases remaining between them. For the CDR3, the DNA is TGCGCCAGCAGCTGGCCGAATATCTATACAGATACGCAGTATTTT. This translates into CASSWPNIYTDTQYF.

This chain connects TRBV18 to TRBJ2-1, with TRBD2 matching 8 bases. Trimming took 3 bases from V and 8 from J; bases not matched to a gene: 9. The CDR3 length is 15 residues. CDR1 KGHSH and CDR2 LQKENI come from the germline V gene. This CDR3 is CASSPGAGDTDEQFF. CDR3 DNA: TGTGCCAGCTCACCTGGAGCGGGAGACACCGATGAGCAGTTCTTC. Full variable domain (rest looked up from reference TRBV18 and TRBJ2-1): NAGVMQNPRHLVRRRGQEARLRCSPMKGHSHVYWYRQLPEEGLKFMVYLQKENIIDESGMPKERFSAEFPKEGPSILRIQQVVRGDSAAYFCASSPGAGDTDEQFFGPGTRLTVL.

V gene TRBV9 combines with J gene TRBJ1-3; 11 positions match TRBD1. The V gene end was trimmed by 0 bases and the J gene end by 0 bases; junction bases not matched to a gene: 5. Germline CDR1 SGDLS, CDR2 YYNGEE. CDR3 length equals 18 residues. Written as DNA, the CDR3 is TGTGCCAGCAGCGTAGCTTCCGGACAGGGGGCCTCTGGAAACACCATATATTTT. It encodes CASSVASGQGASGNTIYF.

The CDR3 reads CASSLQGIGSTEAFF. The CDR3 coding sequence is TGTGCCAGCAGCCTACAGGGGATTGGTAGCACTGAAGCTTTCTTT. The chain combines TRBV9 with TRBJ1-1; 7 bases are a match to TRBD1. CDR3 length: 15 residues. The germline V gene has CDR1 SGDLS and CDR2 YYNGEE. Trimming removed 4 bases from V and 4 bases from J; junction bases left unmatched: 10.

This clone appeared a few times. J is TRBJ2-5 and V is TRBV5-1; 9 bases agree with TRBD1. Germline lookup yields CDR1 SGHRS and CDR2 YFSETQ. After removal of 4 bases from V and 5 bases from J, the junction contained 9 bases not matched to a gene. The CDR3 loop spans 15 amino acids. The CDR3 region is CASSGQQGAGETQYF. The DNA for the CDR3 is TGCGCCAGCAGCGGCCAACAGGGGGCTGGGGAGACCCAGTACTTC.

The table lists this clone with a few counts. This chain uses TRBV5-4 with TRBJ2-7, with TRBD1 matching 10 bases. CDR1 SGHNT and CDR2 YYREEE come from the germline V gene (reference sequence). The CDR3 consists of 15 residues. The junction had 8 bases not matched to a gene; V was cut back by 5 bases and J by 3 bases. CDR3 sequence (DNA): TGTGCCAGCAGTGCCGGGACAGGGGATAGCTACGAGCAGTACTTC. Its translation: CASSAGTGDSYEQYF.

The rearrangement joins TRBV28 to TRBJ2-5; 9 bases are a match to TRBD2. The CDR3 has 15 residues. Germline loops: CDR1 MDHEN, CDR2 SYDVKM. The V and J ends lost 6 bases and 5 bases, in that order; junction bases with no gene match: 10. The CDR3 nucleotides are TGTGCCAGCAGCACCGGCGGGAGGGCCGGGGAGACCCAGTACTTC. Amino acid sequence: CASSTGGRAGETQYF.

Only a few counts were recorded for this clone. The chain recombines TRBV10-3 with TRBJ2-3; no definite D call. In germline, CDR1 is ENHRY, CDR2 SYGVKD. This CDR3 contains 15 residues. V was pared by 3 bases and J by 2 bases, with 12 bases between. In DNA form, the CDR3 reads TGTGCCATCAGTGAATTTCAGTCCAACACAGATACGCAGTATTTT. This gives the protein CAISEFQSNTDTQYF.

This chain joins TRBV6-6 and TRBJ1-6; no clear D gene. This CDR3 contains 11 residues. Germline CDR1 is MNHNY and CDR2 is SVGAGI (reference sequence). V gave up 4 bases and J gave up 12 bases, with 7 bases separating them. CDR3 protein: CASSSSLPLHF. As DNA, the CDR3 is TGTGCCAGCAGTTCTTCTTTACCCCTCCACTTT.

The chain joins TRBV30 to TRBJ1-1, with D tentatively TRBD1 (6 bases). The CDR3 has 16 residues. Germline values: CDR1 GTSNPN, CDR2 SVGIG (reference sequence). V gave up 4 bases and J gave up 3 bases, with 21 bases separating them. CDR3 nucleotides: TGTGCCTGGATTCGATTCGGGGGCCGAGGTGACACTGAAGCTTTCTTT. Translated: CAWIRFGGRGDTEAFF.

The chain has TRBV7-9 and TRBJ1-1; the D is unclear. Per the germline V gene, CDR1 is SEHNR and CDR2 is FQNEAQ (reference sequence). The ends were cut back, 2 bases at V and 0 bases at J, with 10 bases in the middle. The CDR3 spans 15 residues. The CDR3 DNA reads TGTGCCAGCAGCTTATCGGGATTGCTGAACACTGAAGCTTTCTTT. It codes for CASSLSGLLNTEAFF.

The CDR3 coding sequence is TGTGCCAGCATGGAGAGCAATCAGCCCCAGCATTTT. Translation: CASMESNQPQHF. The rearrangement uses TRBV6-1 and TRBJ1-5; D is unresolved. The CDR3 spans 12 residues. V was shortened by 7 bases and J by 1 base, with 5 bases between the two germline ends. Per germline, CDR1 MNHNS and CDR2 SASEGT.

The chain has TRBV11-2 and TRBJ2-5, with D perhaps matching TRBD1 (5 bases). Trimming stripped 3 bases from V and 4 bases from J, with 9 bases between. This CDR3 region has 13 residues. Germline CDR1 SGHAT, CDR2 FQNNGV. CDR3 nucleotide sequence: TGTGCCAGCAGCTTCAGAAGGGGAGAGACCCAGTACTTC. Protein product: CASSFRRGETQYF.

This clone was picked up a small number of times. This sequence joins TRBV5-4 and TRBJ2-5; 7 positions match TRBD1. Germline values: CDR1 SGHNT, CDR2 YYREEE (reference sequence). The CDR3 is 13 residues long. Trimming cost V 6 bases and J 3 bases; bases outside gene matches: 5. DNA of the CDR3: TGTGCCAGCAAAACAGGGGAGAAAGAGACCCAGTACTTC. It specifies CASKTGEKETQYF.

The chain recombines TRBV30 with TRBJ2-5; D remains unclear. CDR1 is GTSNPN, CDR2 SVGIG, per germline (reference sequence). Deletions cut 2 bases from V and 1 base from J, with 8 bases between. The CDR3 length is 13 residues. CDR3 protein: CAWSSGFQETQYF. The CDR3 nucleotides read TGTGCCTGGAGTTCCGGGTTCCAAGAGACCCAGTACTTC.

J is TRBJ2-1 and V is TRBV5-1; tentatively, D is TRBD2 (6 bases). The CDR3 length is 15 residues. The V end was cut by 2 bases, the J end by 1 base, with 10 bases between. CDR1 is SGHRS, CDR2 YFSETQ, per germline. CDR3 protein: CASSFGGSSYNEQFF. The CDR3 nucleotides are TGCGCCAGCAGCTTCGGAGGGAGTTCCTACAATGAGCAGTTCTTC.

Only a few counts were recorded for this clone. The chain has TRBV28 and TRBJ2-7; D perhaps matches TRBD2 (6 bases). Per germline, CDR1 MDHEN and CDR2 SYDVKM. This CDR3 comprises 15 residues. V dropped 7 bases and J dropped 3 bases, with 19 bases sitting between them. CDR3: CASTPGGGSHYEQYF. The CDR3 DNA reads TGTGCCAGCACTCCCGGGGGAGGCTCTCACTACGAGCAGTACTTC.